Shown below are 17 T cell receptor beta chains from a single sample sequenced in a study of T-cell reconstitution after alpha-beta-depleted transplantation in children. This sample's TCRbeta library carried unique molecular identifier barcodes. TCRdb reprocessed the PCR reads with MiXCR, giving one entry per CDR3 protein. In the table there are about 870,000 distinct CDR3 sequences, 15% to 20% of which are singletons. The sequences come from PBMCs, mostly from graft donor cells, collected 360 days after TCRalphabeta/CD19-depleted stem cell transplant. Every receptor here comes from a male patient under 18 who had a stem cell transplant for acute lymphoblastic leukemia, so the T cells may come from the graft donor.

There are a few counts of this clonotype. The rearrangement links TRBV11-1 to TRBJ2-3; a possible D gene is TRBD2 (5 bases). Trimming removed 3 bases from V and 3 bases from J, with 25 bases in between. The CDR3 has 19 amino acids. Germline loops: CDR1 SGHAT, CDR2 FQDESV (reference sequence). The CDR3 sequence: CASSFKIGVEGEETDTQYF. CDR3 in DNA: TGTGCCAGCAGCTTTAAAATTGGCGTCGAGGGAGAGGAAACAGATACGCAGTATTTT.

The chain combines TRBV4-1 with TRBJ2-7, with a possible D match to TRBD2 (5 bases). Germline-derived CDR1 and CDR2 are MGHRA and YSYEKL. Trimming cost V 4 bases and J 3 bases, with 13 bases left between them. The CDR3 loop spans 14 amino acids. CDR3: CASSPASYVYEQYF. DNA of the CDR3: TGCGCCAGCAGCCCTGCTAGCTATGTCTACGAGCAGTACTTC.

The chain carries TRBV7-9 and TRBJ2-7; 7 nucleotides line up with TRBD2. V dropped 5 bases and J dropped 0; count of bases not matched to a gene: 7. The CDR3 runs to 15 residues. CDR1 is SEHNR and CDR2 is FQNEAQ in the germline V gene (reference sequence). The chain's CDR3 is CASSPPGGISYEQYF. The CDR3 bases are TGTGCCAGCAGCCCCCCCGGGGGGATCTCCTACGAGCAGTACTTC.

This clonotype showed up just a few times. The V gene is TRBV5-1, the J gene TRBJ2-2, with a weak D call TRBD1 (5 bases). Germline loops: CDR1 SGHRS, CDR2 YFSETQ. The germline V and J ends were trimmed by 0 bases and 1 base, with 16 bases remaining between them. CDR3 length equals 18 residues. The CDR3 reads CASSLEGARVRNTGELFF. Here the CDR3 DNA reads TGCGCCAGCAGCTTGGAGGGTGCCAGGGTGAGGAACACCGGGGAGCTGTTTTTT.

The chain employs TRBV10-3 and TRBJ2-1; 8 nucleotides line up with TRBD1. The germline gives CDR1 ENHRY, CDR2 SYGVKD. The CDR3 is 13 amino acids. Trimming removed 3 bases from V and 6 bases from J; junction bases left unmatched: 1. The DNA for the CDR3 is TGTGCCATCAGTGAACAGGGGGTCAATGAGCAGTTCTTC. Encoded protein: CAISEQGVNEQFF.

V and J are TRBV5-1 and TRBJ2-3; tentative D call: TRBD2 (6 bases). Germline V lookup: CDR1 SGHRS, CDR2 YFSETQ. V shed 4 bases and J shed 4 bases, with 19 bases lying between them. This CDR3 has 16 residues. DNA for the CDR3: TGCGCCAGCAGCGAGGGGTTTTACGGGAGATCAGATACGCAGTATTTT. It yields the protein CASSEGFYGRSDTQYF.

This clonotype occurred a few times. The rearrangement uses TRBV3-1 and TRBJ2-1; unclear D gene. This CDR3 is 15 amino acids long. Deletions cut 3 bases from V and 0 bases from J, with 9 bases between. From germline, CDR1 is LGHDT and CDR2 YNNKEL (reference sequence). The CDR3 region is CASSHEPSSYNEQFF. CDR3 coding DNA: TGTGCCAGCAGCCACGAGCCGAGCTCCTACAATGAGCAGTTCTTC.

Ten or more counts support this clonotype. This chain joins TRBV7-2 and TRBJ2-5; D unclear. Trimming took off 2 bases at V and 4 bases at J, with 11 bases between the two ends. Germline-derived CDR1 and CDR2 are SGHTA and FQGNSA. This CDR3 is built from 14 residues. In DNA, the CDR3 is TGTGCCAGCAGCTTACAGGCCACACGAGAGACCCAGTACTTC. It encodes CASSLQATRETQYF.

This clonotype was found a few times. The rearrangement links TRBV2 to TRBJ2-3; maybe TRBD2 (6 bases). The CDR3 consists of 15 residues. Germline V gene data show CDR1 as SNHLY and CDR2 as FYNNEI. The germline V and J ends were trimmed by 5 bases and 0 bases, with 12 bases remaining between them. This CDR3 is CASSLSGLSTDTQYF. The CDR3, as DNA: TGTGCCAGCAGTCTATCGGGACTGAGCACAGATACGCAGTATTTT. Drawing the rest from reference TRBV2 and TRBJ2-3, the complete variable domain is EPEVTQTPSHQVTQMGQEVILRCVPISNHLYFYWYRQILGQKVEFLVSFYNNEISEKSEIFDDQFSVERPDGSNFTLKIRSTKLEDSAMYFCASSLSGLSTDTQYFGPGTRLTVL.

This chain connects TRBV28 to TRBJ2-7, with D unclear. Trimming pared 2 bases from V and 0 bases from J, leaving 17 bases between. The CDR3 is 17 residues long. Per germline, CDR1 MDHEN and CDR2 SYDVKM. The CDR3 reads CASSLKADSIVSYEQYF. The CDR3 DNA is TGTGCCAGCAGTTTAAAGGCAGATTCTATAGTCTCCTACGAGCAGTACTTC.

This clonotype was counted only a few times. This chain joins TRBV20-1 and TRBJ2-7, with D possibly matching TRBD1 (5 bases). CDR3 length: 13 amino acids. Trimming pared 4 bases from V and 5 bases from J, leaving 15 bases between. The germline CDR1 and CDR2 sequences are DFQATT and SNEGSKA (reference sequence). The DNA for the CDR3 is TGCAGTGCTACTCAGGGAAATGAGAACGAGCAGTACTTC. It yields the protein CSATQGNENEQYF.

The chain couples TRBV12-3 or TRBV12-4 to TRBJ1-1; 8 bases align to TRBD1. CDR3 length: 15 residues. V trimming: 11 bases; J trimming: 0 bases; junction bases outside the gene matches: 11. The CDR3 spells CAVRRQGALNTEAFF. The DNA of the CDR3 is TGTGCCGTCAGACGGCAGGGGGCTTTGAACACTGAAGCTTTCTTT.

The chain has TRBV4-1 and TRBJ2-1; D possibly uses TRBD1 or TRBD2 (7 bases each). Trimming took 5 bases from V and 4 from J, leaving 24 bases between them. CDR3 length: 18 amino acids. Germline CDR1 reads MGHRA; CDR2 reads YSYEKL. Written as DNA, the CDR3 is TGCGCCAGCAGCGAAAGAAGCGGGACAGCCGTAAATTACAATGAGCAGTTCTTC. It codes for CASSERSGTAVNYNEQFF.

In its sample, this clonotype was seen many times. This chain uses TRBV7-9 with TRBJ2-1; TRBD1 agrees at 8 bases. Germline V gene sequence: CDR1 SEHNR, CDR2 FQNEAQ (reference sequence). Trimming at V came to 4 bases and at J to 0 bases, leaving 11 bases not matched to a gene. The CDR3 loop spans 18 amino acids. Here the CDR3 DNA reads TGTGCCAGCAGCTCGACAGGGGACCCTCTTCCCTCCTACAATGAGCAGTTCTTC. It is translated as CASSSTGDPLPSYNEQFF.

J is TRBJ1-1 and V is TRBV20-1; no reliable D call. Between the trimmed V and J ends, which lost 3 bases and 3 bases, there was a span of 14 bases. This CDR3 contains 14 residues. Germline lookup yields CDR1 DFQATT and CDR2 SNEGSKA (reference sequence). The CDR3 region is CSARPQLGHTEAFF. CDR3 in DNA: TGCAGTGCTAGGCCTCAGCTGGGTCACACTGAAGCTTTCTTT.

The CDR3 region is CASLPTSGSPNEQFF. The CDR3 coding sequence is TGTGCCAGCCTGCCGACTAGCGGGAGCCCTAATGAGCAGTTCTTC. This chain links TRBV27 with TRBJ2-1; 12 bases are shared with TRBD2. V shed 8 bases and J 7 bases; nucleotides not matched to a gene: 9. Germline-derived CDR1 and CDR2 are MNHEY and SMNVEV (reference sequence). The CDR3 is 15 amino acids.

Ten or more counts support this clonotype. The chain recombines TRBV7-9 with TRBJ2-1; D is uncertain. Germline V gene sequence: CDR1 SEHNR, CDR2 FQNEAQ (reference sequence). This CDR3 has 10 amino acids. V shed 7 bases and J shed 7 bases, with 5 bases lying between them. In DNA, the CDR3 is TGTGCCAGCACAGGAAATGAGCAGTTCTTC. Residues: CASTGNEQFF.